This entry is about one TCR beta chain. These data come from a study of blood T cell repertoires in COVID-19. The repertoire was sequenced with immunoSEQ multiplex PCR; TCRdb's copy has only in-frame clones and lacks some. The profile shows 70,000 to 85,000 clones, about 88% of them singletons. J lost 4 bases, V lost 2 bases, and 7 bases had no gene match. CDR1 is SGHTS and CDR2 is YDEGEE in the germline V gene. CDR3 length equals 16 residues. Material: peripheral blood. The sequence was collected from a man between 65 and 85 years old with active or convalescent COVID-19. V is TRBV5-8 and J is TRBJ2-7; TRBD2 matches at 12 bases. The CDR3 nucleotides are TGTGCCAGCAGCTTACGACTAGCGGGAGTCAGATACGAGCAGTACTTC. Translation: CASSLRLAGVRYEQYF.